Below are 11 T cell receptor beta chains sequenced from a single sample in a study of CD8 T cells in ankylosing spondylitis. From the 5' RACE reads, TCRdb called clonotypes with MiXCR, one entry per CDR3 protein. The data contain around 300,000 distinct CDR3 sequences, about 15% of them singletons. The sample consisted of blood, either unsorted or a sorted T cell fraction (not recorded which). Every receptor here comes from a male donor with ankylosing spondylitis or in good health (not recorded which).

V is TRBV7-2 and J is TRBJ2-3, with 14 bases matching TRBD2. After removal of 5 bases from V and 4 bases from J, the junction contained 5 bases not matched to a gene. Germline CDR1 and CDR2: SGHTA and FQGNSA. CDR3 length: 16 amino acids. This chain's CDR3 is CASSARLAGGSDTQYF. In DNA form, the CDR3 reads TGTGCCAGCAGCGCGCGACTAGCGGGAGGGTCAGATACGCAGTATTTT. The full variable domain, completed using reference TRBV7-2 and TRBJ2-3, is GAGVSQSPSNKVTEKGKDVELRCDPISGHTALYWYRQSLGQGLEFLIYFQGNSAPDKSGLPSDRFSAERTGGSVSTLTIQRTQQEDSAVYLCASSARLAGGSDTQYFGPGTRLTVL.

This clonotype was detected a few times. This sequence joins TRBV10-3 and TRBJ1-1; D is possibly TRBD1 (5 bases). This CDR3 has 16 residues. Germline-derived CDR1 and CDR2 are ENHRY and SYGVKD. V lost 0 bases to trimming and J lost 4 bases, with 15 bases between them. CDR3: CAISESNLGGGTEAFF. The CDR3 nucleotides read TGTGCCATCAGTGAGTCGAACTTGGGGGGTGGCACTGAAGCTTTCTTT.

The rearrangement joins TRBV6-1 to TRBJ1-1; possibly TRBD1 for D (6 bases). The CDR3 is made up of 15 amino acids. Germline V gene lookup returns CDR1 MNHNS and CDR2 SASEGT. The ends were cut back, 7 bases at V and 0 bases at J, with 15 bases in the middle. The CDR3 spells CASTVGGTLNTEAFF. The CDR3, as DNA: TGTGCCAGCACCGTAGGGGGGACCTTGAACACTGAAGCTTTCTTT.

The gene calls are TRBV20-1 and TRBJ2-3; 10 nucleotides agree with TRBD2. V trimming: 6 bases; J trimming: 3 bases; junction bases outside the gene matches: 6. Germline V CDR1 and CDR2: DFQATT, SNEGSKA (reference sequence). The CDR3 is 14 amino acids. The CDR3 nucleotides read TGCAGTGCGGGGGGGACTAGCGTTACAGATACGCAGTATTTT. It specifies CSAGGTSVTDTQYF.

A few counts support this clonotype. The chain has TRBV6-1 and TRBJ1-2; no clear D gene. Trimming removed 6 bases from V and 4 bases from J, with 9 bases in between. Per germline, CDR1 MNHNS and CDR2 SASEGT. CDR3 length: 12 residues. The CDR3 sequence is CASSESFYGYTF. The CDR3 bases are TGTGCCAGCAGCGAGTCCTTCTATGGCTACACCTTC.

This clonotype was picked up a small number of times. The V gene is TRBV25-1, the J gene TRBJ1-5; D may be TRBD1 (5 bases). Between the trimmed V and J ends, which lost 2 bases and 7 bases, there was a span of 12 bases. The CDR3 runs 14 residues. Germline V gene sequence: CDR1 MGHDK, CDR2 SYGVNS. DNA of the CDR3: TGTGCCAGCAGTGAAGGAGGGGCTAGGCAGCCCCAGCATTTT. Translating gives CASSEGGARQPQHF. Combining the CDR3 with reference TRBV25-1 and TRBJ1-5 gives the whole variable domain EADIYQTPRYLVIGTGKKITLECSQTMGHDKMYWYQQDPGMELHLIHYSYGVNSTEKGDLSSESTVSRIRTEHFPLTLESARPSHTSQYLCASSEGGARQPQHFGDGTRLSIL.

This clonotype was seen a handful of times. This chain joins TRBV21-1 and TRBJ2-7; the D call in the table, TRBD2, was not verified against the DNA. TRBV21-1 is a pseudogene locus. CDR3 size: 20 residues. In DNA form, the CDR3 reads TGTGCCAGCAGCAAAAGAGGGTTAGGGGACGGCTGGAGTTGGGAGTACGAGCAGTACTTC. Translated, it gives CASSKRGLGDGWSWEYEQYF.

V and J are TRBV5-1 and TRBJ1-1; D gene unclear. The CDR3 contains 13 residues. Germline V gives CDR1 SGHRS, CDR2 YFSETQ. With 2 bases removed from V and 1 base from J, the gap between germline ends came to 6 bases. The CDR3: CASSLPANTEAFF. The CDR3 nucleotides are TGCGCCAGCAGCTTACCCGCGAACACTGAAGCTTTCTTT.

The J gene is TRBJ2-1, the V gene TRBV20-1; maybe TRBD1 (6 bases). With 5 bases removed from V and 3 bases from J, the gap between germline ends came to 17 bases. Germline CDR1 reads DFQATT; CDR2 reads SNEGSKA (reference sequence). The CDR3 is 15 amino acids. The CDR3 is CSAPSATGVYNEQFF. CDR3 DNA sequence: TGCAGTGCTCCGTCCGCGACAGGCGTCTACAATGAGCAGTTCTTC.

At least ten counts were recorded for this clonotype. The V gene is TRBV12-3 or TRBV12-4, the J gene TRBJ2-3; TRBD1 matches 9 bases. Unmatched junction bases numbered 5, after V lost 5 bases and J lost 2 bases. The CDR3 consists of 15 residues. This CDR3 is CASSAGQGNTDTQYF. In DNA, the CDR3 is TGTGCCAGCAGTGCGGGACAGGGAAACACAGATACGCAGTATTTT.

At least ten counts were recorded for this clonotype. This chain joins TRBV12-3 or TRBV12-4 and TRBJ2-2; 12 bases fit TRBD2. Trimming removed 5 bases from V and 5 bases from J; junction bases left unmatched: 3. This CDR3 comprises 15 residues. CDR3 DNA sequence: TGTGCCAGCAGTCCTGGACTAGCGGGAACCGGGGAGCTGTTTTTT. Translation gives CASSPGLAGTGELFF.